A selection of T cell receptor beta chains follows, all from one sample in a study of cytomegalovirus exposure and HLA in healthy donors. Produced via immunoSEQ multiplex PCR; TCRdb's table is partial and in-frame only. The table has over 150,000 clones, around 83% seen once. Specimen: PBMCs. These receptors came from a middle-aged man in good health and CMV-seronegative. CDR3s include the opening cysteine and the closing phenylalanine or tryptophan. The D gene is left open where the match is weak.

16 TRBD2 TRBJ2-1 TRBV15 CATSPGGSGDYNEQFF
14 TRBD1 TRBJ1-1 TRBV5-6 CASSLKVGTGGAFF
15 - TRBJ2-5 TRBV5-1 CASSLVSGEWETQYF
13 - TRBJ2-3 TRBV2 CASSGREDHAQYF
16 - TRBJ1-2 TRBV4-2 CASSQEARGDNYGYTF
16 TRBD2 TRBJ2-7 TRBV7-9 CASSSNVGGGGYEQYF
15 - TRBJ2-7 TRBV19 CASSIAYSGTYEQYF
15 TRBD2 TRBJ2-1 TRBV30 CAWELGLGPGNEQFF
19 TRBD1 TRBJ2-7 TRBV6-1 CASSGAPGQGIIWAYEQYF
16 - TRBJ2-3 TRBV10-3 CAISDLGEISTDTQYF
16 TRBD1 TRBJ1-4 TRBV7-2 CASSSSGGGQGRKLFF
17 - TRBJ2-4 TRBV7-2 CASSPYQQLLAKNIQYF
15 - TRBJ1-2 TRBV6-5 CASSSAAGAGYGYTF
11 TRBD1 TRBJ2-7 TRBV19 CAKRDSPPQYF
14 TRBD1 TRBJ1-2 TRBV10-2 CASIEPGQGDGYTF
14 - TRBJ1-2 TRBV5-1 CASSSGTLNYGYTF
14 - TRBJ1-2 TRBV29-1 CSVEDAGSNYGYTF
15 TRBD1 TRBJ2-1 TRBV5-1 CASSFTGTGGGEQFF
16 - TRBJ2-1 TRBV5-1 CASSLLQGGVMNEQFF
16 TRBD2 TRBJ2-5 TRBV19 CASSLRLAGDRETQYF
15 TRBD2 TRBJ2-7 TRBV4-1 CASSPTSGGSDEQYF
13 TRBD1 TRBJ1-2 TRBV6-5 CASRKDRGRGYTF
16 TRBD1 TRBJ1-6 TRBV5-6 CASTAAGTGWNSPLHF
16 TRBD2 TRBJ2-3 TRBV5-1 CASSETSGGTTDTQYF
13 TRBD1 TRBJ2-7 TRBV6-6 CASKGQGAYEQYF
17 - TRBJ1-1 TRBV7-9 CSSSSEYGDLKNTEAFF
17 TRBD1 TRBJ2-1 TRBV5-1 CASSSSGTGIDTMGQFF
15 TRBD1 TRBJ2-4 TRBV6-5 CASSSQGAGEDIQYF
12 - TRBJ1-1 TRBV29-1 CSGGHLNTEAFF
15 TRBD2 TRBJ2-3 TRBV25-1 CASSELGGSTDTQYF
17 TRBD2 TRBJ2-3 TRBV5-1 CASSLGLAGDSTDTQYF
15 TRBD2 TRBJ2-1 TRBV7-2 CASSSTSGSYNEQFF
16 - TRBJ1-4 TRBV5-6 CASSLSTVRTNEKLFF
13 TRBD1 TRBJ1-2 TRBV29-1 CSVAEGADYGYTF
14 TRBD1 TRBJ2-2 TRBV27 CASTPGGGTGELFF
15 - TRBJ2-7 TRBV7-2 CASSPSQVLSYEQYF
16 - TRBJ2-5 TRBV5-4 CASSGKGTGTQETQYF
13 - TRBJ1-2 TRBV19 CASSVTGRYGYTF
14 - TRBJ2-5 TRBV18 CASSPGVNQETQYF